Each of the 14 T cell receptor beta chains below was sequenced from the same sample in a study of blood T cell repertoires in COVID-19. This table comes from immunoSEQ multiplex PCR, and its TCRdb copy is limited to in-frame clones, with some not included. This table has 130,000 to 150,000 clones, 70% to 90% appearing once. The sequenced sample consisted of peripheral blood. The source is a woman aged 60-75 years with COVID-19, enrolled during active disease.

This clone was seen a single time. This rearrangement joins TRBV9 to TRBJ2-1; 8 nucleotides agree with TRBD1. CDR1 and CDR2 from the germline V gene are SGDLS and YYNGEE. This CDR3 spans 15 amino acids. J was trimmed by 0 bases and V by 3 bases; bases with no gene match: 2. CDR3 loop: CASSGTGSSYNEQFF. Here the CDR3 DNA reads TGTGCCAGCAGCGGGACAGGGAGCTCCTACAATGAGCAGTTCTTC.

The chain is built from TRBV7-2 and TRBJ2-1; 8 nucleotides align to TRBD1. The CDR3 runs to 16 residues. V lost 2 bases, J lost 6 bases, and 9 bases stayed unmatched. In germline, CDR1 is SGHTA, CDR2 FQGNSA. Here the CDR3 DNA reads TGTGCCAGCAGCTTACCGTCACAGGGGGTATTCAATGAGCAGTTCTTC. Translating it yields CASSLPSQGVFNEQFF.

The chain links TRBV10-3 to TRBJ2-1, with 12 positions matching TRBD2. J gave up 7 bases and V 0 bases, and 7 bases lay outside the gene matches. The CDR3 has 17 residues. Germline CDR1 is ENHRY and CDR2 is SYGVKD. As DNA, the CDR3 is TGTGCCATCAGTGAGTCACTAGCGGGGGGCCCTAGAAATGAGCAGTTCTTC. Amino acids: CAISESLAGGPRNEQFF.

The sample holds one count of this clone. V usage is TRBV6-5 and J usage is TRBJ1-3, with 7 bases identical to TRBD1. Trimming at V came to 5 bases and at J to 6 bases, leaving 7 bases not matched to a gene. This CDR3 is built from 14 residues. Per germline, CDR1 MNHEY and CDR2 SVGAGI. The CDR3 DNA reads as TGTGCCAGCAGTCCAGACAGGGTGAAAAACACCATATATTTT. Translation: CASSPDRVKNTIYF.

This sequence joins TRBV28 and TRBJ2-7; the match to TRBD1 covers 8 bases. Germline V gene lookup returns CDR1 MDHEN and CDR2 SYDVKM. The ends lost 3 bases at V and 3 bases at J; junction bases unmatched: 4. The CDR3 spans 14 residues. CDR3 sequence (DNA): TGTGCCAGCAGTTTCGGGGGACAGGTCTACGAGCAGTACTTC. This encodes CASSFGGQVYEQYF.

The table lists this clone with a count of one. V gene TRBV2 combines with J gene TRBJ2-2; tentatively, D is TRBD1 (6 bases). This CDR3 comprises 13 residues. Per germline, CDR1 SNHLY and CDR2 FYNNEI. The ends were cut back, 6 bases at V and 7 bases at J, with 12 bases in the middle. The CDR3 loop reads CASSLQGGGELFF. The CDR3 coding sequence is TGTGCCAGCAGCCTACAGGGCGGCGGGGAGCTGTTTTTT.

This chain links TRBV28 with TRBJ2-7; the D is unclear. Germline lookup yields CDR1 MDHEN and CDR2 SYDVKM. This CDR3 has 13 residues. The germline V and J ends were trimmed by 5 bases and 0 bases, with 8 bases remaining between them. The CDR3 protein is CASSPLFSYEQYF. The CDR3 DNA is TGTGCCAGCAGTCCTCTCTTCTCCTACGAGCAGTACTTC.

J is TRBJ2-5 and V is TRBV29-1; no clear D. CDR3 size: 12 residues. Germline CDR1 SQVTM, CDR2 ANQGSEA. The V and J ends lost 3 bases and 5 bases respectively, with 10 bases between them. CDR3: CSVDQTRETQYF. CDR3 bases: TGCAGCGTTGACCAGACGAGGGAGACCCAGTACTTC. The full variable domain, rest sourced from reference TRBV29-1 and TRBJ2-5, is SAVISQKPSRDICQRGTSLTIQCQVDSQVTMMFWYRQQPGQSLTLIATANQGSEATYESGFVIDKFPISRPNLTFSTLTVSNMSPEDSSIYLCSVDQTRETQYFGPGTRLLVL.

This clone was detected a few times. CDR3 in DNA: TGTGCCAGCAGCCTAAGACAGGACACTGAAGCTTTCTTT. Protein sequence: CASSLRQDTEAFF. The chain combines TRBV7-9 with TRBJ1-1, with D possibly matching TRBD1 (6 bases). The CDR3 spans 13 residues. Per germline, CDR1 SEHNR and CDR2 FQNEAQ (reference sequence). Trimming left V 5 bases short and J 3 bases short, with 10 bases between.

This clone was seen only once. The chain has TRBV5-1 and TRBJ2-3; D might be TRBD2 (6 bases). Germline V lookup: CDR1 SGHRS, CDR2 YFSETQ. CDR3 length: 17 amino acids. V lost 0 bases and J lost 5, with 19 bases in between. The DNA for the CDR3 is TGCGCCAGCAGCTTGGCCGGGACCCCTTTGGGGGGAGATACGCAGTATTTT. Its translation is CASSLAGTPLGGDTQYF.

The chain uses TRBV7-2 and TRBJ1-2; 7 bases are a match to TRBD1. Trimming at V came to 4 bases and at J to 3 bases, leaving 11 bases not matched to a gene. Germline CDR1 reads SGHTA; CDR2 reads FQGNSA. The CDR3 has 16 amino acids. CDR3 amino acids: CASSYRQGIGDYGYTF. CDR3 nucleotides: TGTGCCAGCAGCTACCGACAGGGAATCGGAGACTATGGCTACACCTTC.

V usage is TRBV4-1 and J usage is TRBJ2-1; D remains ambiguous. Trimming cost V 0 bases and J 4 bases, with 7 bases left between them. Germline V lookup: CDR1 MGHRA, CDR2 YSYEKL. The CDR3 has 14 residues. Here the CDR3 reads CASSQDELYNEQFF. For the CDR3, the DNA is TGCGCCAGCAGCCAAGATGAACTATACAATGAGCAGTTCTTC.

This chain links TRBV5-1 with TRBJ1-2; D ambiguous. This CDR3 has 13 residues. Between the trimmed V and J ends, which lost 0 bases and 7 bases, there was a span of 10 bases. Germline V lookup: CDR1 SGHRS, CDR2 YFSETQ. CDR3 sequence (DNA): TGCGCCAGCAGCTTGGGTGGCGGGCCTGGCTACACCTTC. It codes for CASSLGGGPGYTF.

V is TRBV6-5 and J is TRBJ2-2; possibly TRBD1 for D (6 bases). The germline V gene encodes CDR1 MNHEY and CDR2 SVGAGI. V lost 2 bases and J 0 bases, leaving 7 bases between the germline ends. This CDR3 contains 15 residues. The CDR3 region has the DNA TGTGCCAGCAGTTACGACAGGTCGAACACCGGGGAGCTGTTTTTT. This encodes CASSYDRSNTGELFF.